This paragraph reports one T cell receptor beta chain. These data originate in a study of blood T cell repertoires in COVID-19. Study at large: T cells, B-cell-depleted T cells, or PBMCs supplied cDNA or gDNA.

J was trimmed by 7 bases and V by 2 bases; bases with no gene match: 8. CDR1 and CDR2 from the germline V gene are KGHSH and LQKENI. The CDR3 runs 15 residues. Residents of around 24 US areas, aged about 18 to 95 years, made up the participants. Participants reported their clinical history, and cohort assignment relied on those reports. Original processing notes: Using reference gene primer amplification, nucleated cell counts were estimated. Data came from immunoSEQ multiplex PCR; TCRdb stores just in-frame clones and leaves some out. V and J calls and clone size are given by that table; D and trimming were obtained from the DNA. The sample carries some 190,000 clones, around 80% recorded once.

Input material: PBMCs or T cells enriched from blood (not recorded which). This chain joins TRBV18 and TRBJ2-1; 7 positions match TRBD2. The clonotype was recovered from a man aged 25 to 45 with acute COVID-19. The CDR3 protein is CASSPNWGGRNEQFF. The CDR3 DNA reads as TGTGCCAGCTCACCAAACTGGGGGGGGAGGAATGAGCAGTTCTTC.